These 32 T cell receptor beta chains came from one sample sequenced in a study of a mutant IDH1 vaccine in newly diagnosed glioma. Time point defined: baseline, week 1 (first vaccination visit). Treatment denoted: pre-vaccination baseline after standard-of-care therapy. This table comes from immunoSEQ multiplex PCR, and its TCRdb copy is limited to in-frame clones, with some not included. Of about 50,000 clones in the sample, about nine tenths were seen once. This specimen was PBMCs, taken from a glioma patient treated with radiotherapy, temozolomide or both. These receptors came from a man aged 40-49 years with glioma.

This clone has just a few counts. The rearrangement uses TRBV7-2 and TRBJ2-3; 13 positions match TRBD2. The trim removed 2 bases at V and 13 bases at J, leaving 15 bases unmatched. Germline CDR1 SGHTA, CDR2 FQGNSA. CDR3 length equals 17 residues. CDR3 amino acids: CASSLSPGTSGAKGEYF. The DNA of the CDR3 is TGTGCCAGCAGCTTATCTCCCGGGACTAGCGGGGCGAAGGGAGAGTATTTT.

The table lists this clone with a few counts. This chain uses TRBV6-1 with TRBJ2-7, with 9 bases fitting TRBD1. This CDR3 has 14 amino acids. Germline V gene data show CDR1 as MNHNS and CDR2 as SASEGT. The V and J ends lost 9 bases and 3 bases, in that order; junction bases with no gene match: 9. CDR3 nucleotides: TGTGCCAGTACCCGGGACAGGGCCGGCTACGAGCAGTACTTC. It yields the protein CASTRDRAGYEQYF.

J is TRBJ2-1 and V is TRBV5-4, with D possibly matching TRBD2 (5 bases). V shed 4 bases and J shed 7 bases, with 9 bases lying between them. Germline V CDR1 and CDR2: SGHNT, YYREEE (reference sequence). The CDR3 totals 12 residues. CDR3 loop: CASSLRRNEQFF. The CDR3, as DNA: TGTGCCAGCAGCCTGCGGAGGAATGAGCAGTTCTTC.

J is TRBJ2-2 and V is TRBV7-9, with D possibly matching TRBD2 (6 bases). Germline V gene data show CDR1 as SEHNR and CDR2 as FQNEAQ (reference sequence). This CDR3 region has 15 residues. The V end was cut by 1 base, the J end by 1 base, with 7 bases between. The CDR3 DNA follows: TGTGCCAGCAGCTTAGGCGGGGTGAACACCGGGGAGCTGTTTTTT. Amino acids: CASSLGGVNTGELFF.

V gene TRBV7-3 combines with J gene TRBJ1-1; D is unclear. CDR1 SGHTA and CDR2 FQGTGA come from the germline V gene. This CDR3 spans 15 amino acids. Deletions cut 2 bases from V and 1 base from J, with 11 bases between. The CDR3 reads CASSLSTGPNTEAFF. The CDR3 DNA follows: TGTGCCAGCAGCTTATCGACCGGACCGAACACTGAAGCTTTCTTT.

This sequence joins TRBV4-3 and TRBJ1-4; no firm D call. From germline, CDR1 is LGHNA and CDR2 YSLEER. V was cut by 3 bases and J by 5 bases, with 22 bases left in between. The CDR3 spans 18 residues. CDR3 sequence: CASSHRFSRSGLNEKLFF. The CDR3 DNA follows: TGCGCCAGCAGCCATAGGTTCTCACGATCCGGGTTAAATGAAAAACTGTTTTTT.

The chain carries TRBV27 and TRBJ2-7; D remains ambiguous. CDR3 size: 12 residues. V lost 4 bases and J 7 bases, leaving 11 bases between the germline ends. Germline V gene sequence: CDR1 MNHEY, CDR2 SMNVEV (reference sequence). The CDR3 region has the DNA TGTGCCAGCAGTTCCCCGGCTGAGGAGCAGTACTTC. It specifies CASSSPAEEQYF.

This clone was seen a handful of times. The V gene is TRBV2, the J gene TRBJ2-2, with 8 positions matching TRBD2. Germline CDR1 is SNHLY and CDR2 is FYNNEI. This CDR3 comprises 15 residues. V lost 8 bases to trimming and J lost 6 bases; unmatched junction nucleotides: 11. The CDR3 loop reads CASAGGLYLAGELFF. In DNA, the CDR3 is TGTGCCAGCGCGGGGGGTCTGTATCTGGCCGGGGAGCTGTTTTTT.

This chain links TRBV7-2 with TRBJ1-4; 7 bases are shared with TRBD1. The ends lost 5 bases at V and 13 bases at J; junction bases unmatched: 13. Germline assignment: CDR1 SGHTA and CDR2 FQGNSA. The CDR3 is 14 residues long. This CDR3 reads CASSQRTGDPTLFF. The CDR3 DNA reads TGTGCCAGCAGCCAACGGACAGGCGACCCTACACTGTTTTTT.

V and J are TRBV7-7 and TRBJ2-5; D is ambiguous. The CDR3 contains 14 residues. Trimming took off 6 bases at V and 0 bases at J, with 11 bases between the two ends. In germline, CDR1 is SSHAT, CDR2 FNYEAQ (reference sequence). CDR3 nucleotide sequence: TGTGCCAGCAGTCCGTACGGAAACCAAGAGACCCAGTACTTC. Protein sequence: CASSPYGNQETQYF.

The J gene is TRBJ1-1, the V gene TRBV7-9; D unclear. Per the germline V gene, CDR1 is SEHNR and CDR2 is FQNEAQ (reference sequence). This CDR3 region has 13 residues. V was trimmed by 2 bases and J by 4 bases, leaving 8 bases between them. The CDR3 reads CASSLLGITEAFF. The CDR3 DNA reads TGTGCCAGCAGCTTATTGGGGATCACTGAAGCTTTCTTT.

This chain links TRBV2 with TRBJ1-2; the match to TRBD1 covers 7 bases. The germline V gene has CDR1 SNHLY and CDR2 FYNNEI. Unmatched junction bases numbered 9, after V lost 6 bases and J lost 8 bases. The CDR3 sequence is 13 residues long. The CDR3 sequence is CASRGGQPGGYTF. CDR3 sequence (DNA): TGTGCCAGCAGGGGGGGACAGCCCGGCGGCTACACCTTC. Full variable domain (missing parts from reference TRBV2 and TRBJ1-2): EPEVTQTPSHQVTQMGQEVILRCVPISNHLYFYWYRQILGQKVEFLVSFYNNEISEKSEIFDDQFSVERPDGSNFTLKIRSTKLEDSAMYFCASRGGQPGGYTFGSGTRLTVV.

This sequence joins TRBV2 and TRBJ1-1; no definite D call. CDR1 SNHLY and CDR2 FYNNEI come from the germline V gene. The CDR3 consists of 13 residues. Trimming took 8 bases from V and 0 from J, leaving 10 bases between them. CDR3 amino acids: CASPQGVNTEAFF. The CDR3 region has the DNA TGTGCCAGCCCCCAAGGTGTGAACACTGAAGCTTTCTTT.

The J gene is TRBJ2-3, the V gene TRBV5-8, with D perhaps matching TRBD2 (6 bases). Trimming left V 5 bases short and J 3 bases short, with 13 bases between. The CDR3 consists of 14 residues. The germline CDR1 and CDR2 sequences are SGHTS and YDEGEE. The CDR3 sequence: CASRTGVGTDTQYF. In DNA, the CDR3 is TGTGCCAGCAGGACGGGAGTGGGAACAGATACGCAGTATTTT.

V usage is TRBV5-1 and J usage is TRBJ2-4, with D maybe TRBD1 (6 bases). The CDR3 contains 16 residues. Trimming took off 4 bases at V and 6 bases at J, with 20 bases between the two ends. Germline V gene sequence: CDR1 SGHRS, CDR2 YFSETQ. This CDR3 is CASSPARTGTGNIQYF. The DNA for the CDR3 is TGCGCCAGCAGCCCGGCACGAACAGGGACGGGAAACATTCAGTACTTC. Drawing the rest from reference TRBV5-1 and TRBJ2-4, the complete variable domain is KAGVTQTPRYLIKTRGQQVTLSCSPISGHRSVSWYQQTPGQGLQFLFEYFSETQRNKGNFPGRFSGRQFSNSRSEMNVSTLELGDSALYLCASSPARTGTGNIQYFGAGTRLSVL.

This chain uses TRBV18 with TRBJ1-3; no definite D call. The CDR3 runs 13 residues. Trimming left V 2 bases short and J 4 bases short, with 6 bases between. CDR1 is KGHSH, CDR2 LQKENI, per germline. CDR3 bases: TGTGCCAGCTCACCAGTCCACGGAAACACCATATATTTT. This gives the protein CASSPVHGNTIYF.

This chain joins TRBV5-1 and TRBJ1-2; no clear D. CDR1 and CDR2 from the germline V gene are SGHRS and YFSETQ. CDR3 length equals 12 residues. Deletions cut 2 bases from V and 8 bases from J, with 10 bases between. The CDR3: CASSFAGYGYTF. The CDR3 DNA follows: TGCGCCAGCAGCTTTGCCGGGTACGGCTACACCTTC. The variable domain in full, with the rest retrieved from reference TRBV5-1 and TRBJ1-2, is KAGVTQTPRYLIKTRGQQVTLSCSPISGHRSVSWYQQTPGQGLQFLFEYFSETQRNKGNFPGRFSGRQFSNSRSEMNVSTLELGDSALYLCASSFAGYGYTFGSGTRLTVV.

The chain couples TRBV2 to TRBJ2-1, with D unclear. The CDR3 loop spans 10 amino acids. Trimming took off 4 bases at V and 9 bases at J, with 4 bases between the two ends. Germline CDR1 and CDR2: SNHLY and FYNNEI. The CDR3 region is CASSATEQFF. The CDR3 DNA is TGTGCCAGCAGTGCCACTGAGCAGTTCTTC.

The chain links TRBV6-5 to TRBJ2-1; 7 bases line up with TRBD1. Per the germline V gene, CDR1 is MNHEY and CDR2 is SVGAGI. With V trimmed by 8 bases and J by 6 bases, 10 bases remained unmatched. This CDR3 has 14 amino acids. The CDR3 sequence: CASVRQGYFNEQFF. Here the CDR3 DNA reads TGTGCCAGCGTAAGACAGGGTTATTTCAATGAGCAGTTCTTC.

The chain uses TRBV5-4 and TRBJ2-2; 9 bases match TRBD1. This CDR3 has 15 amino acids. Trimming cost V 4 bases and J 3 bases; bases outside gene matches: 4. Germline V lookup: CDR1 SGHNT, CDR2 YYREEE (reference sequence). The CDR3, as DNA: TGTGCCAGCAGCCCAAGACAGGGGGACACCGGGGAGCTGTTTTTT. It encodes CASSPRQGDTGELFF.

This clone was seen a single time. The rearrangement uses TRBV18 and TRBJ1-1; D not certain. The CDR3 has 14 amino acids. V lost 6 bases and J lost 1, with 12 bases in between. Per germline, CDR1 KGHSH and CDR2 LQKENI. Here the CDR3 DNA reads TGTGCCAGCTCCTCCGCAGAAACGAACACTGAAGCTTTCTTT. This encodes CASSSAETNTEAFF.

The chain links TRBV5-1 to TRBJ2-1, with a possible D match to TRBD2 (5 bases). The germline CDR1 and CDR2 sequences are SGHRS and YFSETQ. Trimming took 8 bases from V and 0 from J, leaving 9 bases between them. CDR3 length: 13 amino acids. The CDR3, as DNA: TGCGCCAGTAGCGCGGGCTCCTACAATGAGCAGTTCTTC. This codes for CASSAGSYNEQFF.

The chain carries TRBV18 and TRBJ2-1, with 9 bases lining up with TRBD2. Germline CDR1 and CDR2: KGHSH and LQKENI. This CDR3 is 16 amino acids long. Trimming cost V 1 base and J 9 bases; bases outside gene matches: 10. The CDR3 here is CASSPRAASGIGEQFF. CDR3 nucleotide sequence: TGTGCCAGCTCACCACGTGCGGCTAGCGGGATTGGTGAGCAGTTCTTC.

The V and J genes are TRBV5-4 and TRBJ2-7, with 9 bases that match TRBD1. The CDR3 contains 14 residues. The germline V gene encodes CDR1 SGHNT and CDR2 YYREEE (reference sequence). Trimming removed 3 bases from V and 5 bases from J; junction bases left unmatched: 6. CDR3 in amino acids: CASSWGQGLHEQYF. CDR3 sequence (DNA): TGTGCCAGCAGCTGGGGACAGGGACTCCACGAGCAGTACTTC.

The chain recombines TRBV2 with TRBJ2-1, with D possibly being TRBD1 (6 bases). This CDR3 spans 16 amino acids. V lost 3 bases and J 0 bases, leaving 12 bases between the germline ends. Per the germline V gene, CDR1 is SNHLY and CDR2 is FYNNEI. The CDR3 region is CASSDHGQTSYNEQFF. CDR3 in DNA: TGTGCCAGCAGTGATCACGGACAGACCTCCTACAATGAGCAGTTCTTC.

V is TRBV2 and J is TRBJ1-5; D ambiguous. CDR3 length: 13 amino acids. Between the trimmed V and J ends, which lost 1 base and 7 bases, there was a span of 8 bases. Per the germline V gene, CDR1 is SNHLY and CDR2 is FYNNEI. CDR3 in amino acids: CASSEGGKQPQHF. The CDR3 region has the DNA TGTGCCAGCAGTGAAGGAGGGAAACAGCCCCAGCATTTT.

The count of this clone is one. This rearrangement joins TRBV19 to TRBJ1-1; no clear D. The CDR3 length is 13 residues. Germline CDR1 and CDR2: LNHDA and SQIVND (reference sequence). V lost 1 base, J lost 5 bases, and 8 bases lay in between. The CDR3 bases are TGTGCCAGTAGTATAGTAATCCGTACTGAAGCTTTCTTT. Residues: CASSIVIRTEAFF.

V is TRBV6-1 and J is TRBJ2-3; no reliable D call. This CDR3 is built from 12 residues. Germline CDR1 reads MNHNS; CDR2 reads SASEGT. V shed 5 bases and J shed 4 bases, with 7 bases lying between them. The CDR3 nucleotides are TGTGCCAGCAGTCGGGTTTCAGATACGCAGTATTTT. Translation gives CASSRVSDTQYF.

V usage is TRBV2 and J usage is TRBJ2-5; D is perhaps TRBD1 (6 bases). CDR3 length: 13 residues. The ends were cut back, 6 bases at V and 2 bases at J, with 10 bases in the middle. Germline assignment: CDR1 SNHLY and CDR2 FYNNEI. CDR3 protein: CASRRTEQETQYF. For the CDR3, the DNA is TGTGCCAGCAGAAGGACAGAACAAGAGACCCAGTACTTC. The complete variable domain, with remaining parts taken from reference TRBV2 and TRBJ2-5, reads EPEVTQTPSHQVTQMGQEVILRCVPISNHLYFYWYRQILGQKVEFLVSFYNNEISEKSEIFDDQFSVERPDGSNFTLKIRSTKLEDSAMYFCASRRTEQETQYFGPGTRLLVL.

This chain links TRBV4-1 with TRBJ2-7; D may be TRBD2 (5 bases). Per the germline V gene, CDR1 is MGHRA and CDR2 is YSYEKL. The CDR3 has 16 residues. V lost 1 base and J lost 0, with 13 bases in between. CDR3 nucleotide sequence: TGCGCCAGCAGCCAAGTAGTCAGCGGAAGCTCCTACGAGCAGTACTTC. This translates into CASSQVVSGSSYEQYF.

The chain combines TRBV2 with TRBJ1-2, with TRBD1 as a possible D gene (5 bases). Looked up from germline, CDR1 is SNHLY and CDR2 is FYNNEI. V gave up 4 bases and J gave up 4 bases, with 13 bases separating them. This CDR3 is built from 14 residues. For the CDR3, the DNA is TGTGCCAGCAGTGCGGGGACCCTAAGCTATGGCTACACCTTC. It specifies CASSAGTLSYGYTF. Using reference TRBV2 and TRBJ1-2 for the parts outside the CDR3, the full variable domain is EPEVTQTPSHQVTQMGQEVILRCVPISNHLYFYWYRQILGQKVEFLVSFYNNEISEKSEIFDDQFSVERPDGSNFTLKIRSTKLEDSAMYFCASSAGTLSYGYTFGSGTRLTVV.

The J gene is TRBJ2-5, the V gene TRBV27; weak D call: TRBD2 (5 bases). Trimming stripped 7 bases from V and 3 bases from J, with 18 bases between. In germline, CDR1 is MNHEY, CDR2 SMNVEV (reference sequence). The CDR3 sequence is 15 residues long. CDR3: CASTPFGSGEETQYF. CDR3 coding DNA: TGTGCCAGCACCCCCTTTGGTTCCGGGGAAGAGACCCAGTACTTC.